The rows below give T cell receptor beta chains drawn from one sample of a study of cytomegalovirus exposure and HLA in healthy donors. Data came from immunoSEQ multiplex PCR; TCRdb stores just in-frame clones and leaves some out. Of some 100,000 clones in the sample, under 80% were seen once. The sequenced sample consisted of PBMCs. These receptors were taken from a woman younger than 30 in good health and CMV-seropositive. Each CDR3 is given with its conserved first and last residue. Fields, in order: clone size, V gene, D gene, J gene, CDR3 protein, CDR3 DNA. The D gene is left open where the match is weak. The size entry is marked missing in some rows and otherwise reads once, few, many or a size class.

clone_size: -; v_call: TRBV12-2; d_call: -; j_call: TRBJ2-3; cdr3_aa: CASRLVPTSGESTDTQYF; cdr3_nt: TGTGCAAGTCGCTTAGTCCCTACTAGCGGGGAAAGCACAGATACGCAGTATTTT
clone_size: -; v_call: TRBV30; d_call: -; j_call: TRBJ1-2; cdr3_aa: CAWSLLGGDGYTF; cdr3_nt: TGTGCCTGGAGTCTTCTGGGGGGGGATGGCTACACCTTC
clone_size: -; v_call: TRBV12-5; d_call: TRBD2; j_call: TRBJ2-7; cdr3_aa: CASGPALAGKRLQYF; cdr3_nt: TGTGCTAGTGGCCCAGCTCTAGCGGGGAAACGCCTACAGTACTTC
clone_size: -; v_call: TRBV28; d_call: -; j_call: TRBJ2-1; cdr3_aa: CASSWDSQGPQFF; cdr3_nt: TGTGCCAGCAGTTGGGATTCACAGGGTCCCCAGTTCTTC
clone_size: -; v_call: TRBV10-3; d_call: -; j_call: TRBJ1-6; cdr3_aa: CAISDEGRVNSPLHF; cdr3_nt: TGTGCCATCAGTGACGAAGGCAGGGTGAATTCACCCCTCCACTTT
clone_size: -; v_call: TRBV5-1; d_call: TRBD2; j_call: TRBJ2-3; cdr3_aa: CASSLVLAGGTDTQYF; cdr3_nt: TGCGCCAGCAGCTTGGTCCTAGCGGGAGGGACAGATACGCAGTATTTT
clone_size: -; v_call: TRBV6-5; d_call: -; j_call: TRBJ2-7; cdr3_aa: CASKRYEGYEQYF; cdr3_nt: TGTGCCAGCAAACGCTACGAGGGATACGAGCAGTACTTC
clone_size: -; v_call: TRBV27; d_call: -; j_call: TRBJ2-3; cdr3_aa: CASVPISGGTSTDTQYF; cdr3_nt: TGTGCCAGCGTACCGATTTCTGGTGGGACTAGCACAGATACGCAGTATTTT
clone_size: -; v_call: TRBV10-3; d_call: -; j_call: TRBJ2-7; cdr3_aa: CAISESFRRDSYEQYF; cdr3_nt: TGTGCCATCAGTGAAAGCTTCCGGAGAGACTCCTACGAGCAGTACTTC
clone_size: -; v_call: TRBV19; d_call: TRBD1; j_call: TRBJ2-3; cdr3_aa: CASSIDWTGFLDTQYF; cdr3_nt: TGTGCCAGTAGTATAGATTGGACAGGGTTCCTCGATACGCAGTATTTT
clone_size: -; v_call: TRBV30; d_call: -; j_call: TRBJ2-2; cdr3_aa: CAWSVQGTFGELFF; cdr3_nt: TGTGCCTGGAGTGTACAGGGAACGTTCGGGGAGCTGTTTTTT
clone_size: -; v_call: TRBV6-5; d_call: TRBD1; j_call: TRBJ2-1; cdr3_aa: CASSYFGTDNEQFF; cdr3_nt: TGTGCCAGCAGTTATTTTGGGACAGACAATGAGCAGTTCTTC
clone_size: -; v_call: TRBV27; d_call: TRBD1; j_call: TRBJ2-1; cdr3_aa: CASRQGNEQFF; cdr3_nt: TGTGCCAGCCGACAGGGAAATGAGCAGTTCTTC
clone_size: -; v_call: TRBV18; d_call: -; j_call: TRBJ2-7; cdr3_aa: CASSPNQGTNEQYF; cdr3_nt: TGTGCCAGCTCACCTAACCAGGGGACGAACGAGCAGTACTTC
clone_size: -; v_call: TRBV4-3; d_call: TRBD1; j_call: TRBJ1-2; cdr3_aa: CASSPTTGVDGYTF; cdr3_nt: TGCGCCAGCAGCCCAACGACAGGGGTAGACGGCTACACCTTC
clone_size: -; v_call: TRBV6-6; d_call: -; j_call: TRBJ2-2; cdr3_aa: CASRPAYSTGELFF; cdr3_nt: TGTGCCAGCCGCCCCGCATACAGCACCGGGGAGCTGTTTTTT
clone_size: -; v_call: TRBV11-2; d_call: -; j_call: TRBJ2-5; cdr3_aa: CASSLGGSGVETQYF; cdr3_nt: TGTGCCAGCAGCTTAGGAGGGAGTGGGGTGGAGACCCAGTACTTC
clone_size: once; v_call: TRBV10-3; d_call: TRBD2; j_call: TRBJ2-3; cdr3_aa: CASRSPSGSANTQYF; cdr3_nt: TGTGCCAGCCGCAGCCCTAGCGGGAGCGCCAATACGCAGTATTTT
clone_size: -; v_call: TRBV29-1; d_call: TRBD2; j_call: TRBJ2-7; cdr3_aa: CSVGLADEQYF; cdr3_nt: TGCAGCGTTGGACTAGCCGACGAGCAGTACTTC
clone_size: -; v_call: TRBV9; d_call: TRBD1; j_call: TRBJ2-2; cdr3_aa: CASSATGQPNTGELFF; cdr3_nt: TGTGCCAGCAGCGCGACGGGACAGCCTAACACCGGGGAGCTGTTTTTT
clone_size: -; v_call: TRBV16; d_call: -; j_call: TRBJ1-5; cdr3_aa: CASRQDLNQPQHF; cdr3_nt: TGTGCCAGCAGACAGGATTTAAATCAGCCCCAGCATTTT
clone_size: -; v_call: TRBV6-1; d_call: -; j_call: TRBJ2-2; cdr3_aa: CASSGLGGTGELFF; cdr3_nt: TGTGCCAGCAGTGGACTAGGAGGCACCGGGGAGCTGTTTTTT
clone_size: once; v_call: TRBV5-1; d_call: -; j_call: TRBJ2-1; cdr3_aa: CASSLGDSYNEQFF; cdr3_nt: TGCGCCAGCAGCTTGGGAGACAGCTACAATGAGCAGTTCTTC
clone_size: -; v_call: TRBV27; d_call: -; j_call: TRBJ1-4; cdr3_aa: CASSLQGTNEKLFF; cdr3_nt: TGTGCCAGCAGCTTACAGGGCACTAATGAAAAACTGTTTTTT
clone_size: -; v_call: TRBV7-3; d_call: TRBD2; j_call: TRBJ2-5; cdr3_aa: CASSLPGGKTQYF; cdr3_nt: TGTGCCAGCAGCTTACCGGGGGGAAAGACCCAGTACTTC
clone_size: -; v_call: TRBV2; d_call: TRBD2; j_call: TRBJ2-5; cdr3_aa: CASSVVGGGETQYF; cdr3_nt: TGTGCCAGCAGTGTAGTGGGGGGGGGAGAGACCCAGTACTTC
clone_size: -; v_call: TRBV19; d_call: TRBD1; j_call: TRBJ1-1; cdr3_aa: CASSLSGTGNAFF; cdr3_nt: TGTGCCAGTAGCCTATCCGGGACAGGGAACGCTTTCTTT
clone_size: few; v_call: TRBV10-3; d_call: TRBD1; j_call: TRBJ2-7; cdr3_aa: CAISAQGGGTYEQYF; cdr3_nt: TGTGCCATCAGTGCGCAAGGGGGCGGAACCTACGAGCAGTACTTC
clone_size: -; v_call: TRBV7-9; d_call: -; j_call: TRBJ2-7; cdr3_aa: CASSASYEQYF; cdr3_nt: TGTGCCAGCAGCGCGTCCTACGAGCAGTACTTC
clone_size: medium-sized; v_call: TRBV6-6; d_call: -; j_call: TRBJ2-5; cdr3_aa: CASSYSSGAGRETQYF; cdr3_nt: TGTGCCAGCAGTTACTCGAGCGGCGCGGGCCGCGAGACCCAGTACTTC
clone_size: -; v_call: TRBV10-3; d_call: -; j_call: TRBJ2-3; cdr3_aa: CAISVGGLDPDTQYF; cdr3_nt: TGTGCCATCAGTGTCGGCGGGCTGGACCCAGATACGCAGTATTTT
clone_size: -; v_call: TRBV18; d_call: TRBD1; j_call: TRBJ1-4; cdr3_aa: CASSLTGDGTNEKLFF; cdr3_nt: TGTGCCAGCTCGCTCACAGGGGACGGAACTAATGAAAAACTGTTTTTT
clone_size: -; v_call: TRBV7-2; d_call: TRBD1; j_call: TRBJ2-2; cdr3_aa: CASSRYPGQGFGGELFF; cdr3_nt: TGTGCCAGCAGCCGTTACCCGGGACAGGGTTTTGGCGGGGAGCTGTTTTTT
clone_size: few; v_call: TRBV5-1; d_call: -; j_call: TRBJ2-7; cdr3_aa: CASSLGQVTYEQYF; cdr3_nt: TGCGCCAGCAGCTTGGGGCAGGTGACCTACGAGCAGTACTTC
clone_size: -; v_call: TRBV5-4; d_call: -; j_call: TRBJ1-5; cdr3_aa: CASSLAGDGQPQHF; cdr3_nt: TGTGCCAGCAGCTTGGCGGGGGACGGGCAGCCCCAGCATTTT
clone_size: few; v_call: TRBV6-5; d_call: -; j_call: TRBJ2-7; cdr3_aa: CASSYSYMSEAYEQYF; cdr3_nt: TGTGCCAGCAGTTACTCCTATATGTCCGAAGCCTACGAGCAGTACTTC
clone_size: -; v_call: TRBV7-8; d_call: -; j_call: TRBJ2-5; cdr3_aa: CASSLGELWETQYF; cdr3_nt: TGTGCCAGCAGCTTAGGGGAGTTATGGGAGACCCAGTACTTC
clone_size: -; v_call: TRBV29-1; d_call: -; j_call: TRBJ2-3; cdr3_aa: CSVEQGGADTQYF; cdr3_nt: TGCAGCGTTGAACAGGGTGGAGCAGATACGCAGTATTTT
clone_size: -; v_call: TRBV27; d_call: TRBD1; j_call: TRBJ1-5; cdr3_aa: CASSPGTGGVYSNQPQHF; cdr3_nt: TGTGCCAGCAGCCCCGGGACAGGGGGGGTTTATAGCAATCAGCCCCAGCATTTT
clone_size: -; v_call: TRBV27; d_call: -; j_call: TRBJ2-1; cdr3_aa: CASSLTAPTGNEQFF; cdr3_nt: TGTGCCAGCAGTTTAACGGCCCCCACCGGGAATGAGCAGTTCTTC
clone_size: -; v_call: TRBV7-9; d_call: -; j_call: TRBJ2-5; cdr3_aa: CASSLSYSQETQYF; cdr3_nt: TGTGCCAGCAGCTTATCGTACAGCCAAGAGACCCAGTACTTC
clone_size: -; v_call: TRBV6-5; d_call: -; j_call: TRBJ2-3; cdr3_aa: CASSYRRSTDTQYF; cdr3_nt: TGTGCCAGCAGTTACAGGAGGAGCACAGATACGCAGTATTTT